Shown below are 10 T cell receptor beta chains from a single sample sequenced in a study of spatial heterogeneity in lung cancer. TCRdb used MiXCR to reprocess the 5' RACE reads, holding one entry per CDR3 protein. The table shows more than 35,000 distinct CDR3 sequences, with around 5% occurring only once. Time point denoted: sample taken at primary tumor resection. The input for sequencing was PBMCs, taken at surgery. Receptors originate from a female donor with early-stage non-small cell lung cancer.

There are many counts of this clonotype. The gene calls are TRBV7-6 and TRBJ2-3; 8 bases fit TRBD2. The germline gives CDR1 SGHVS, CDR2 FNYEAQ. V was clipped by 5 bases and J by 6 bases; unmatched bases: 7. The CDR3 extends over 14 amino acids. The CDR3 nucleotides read TGTGCCAGCAGCAACAGCGGGGGTGTGGATACGCAGTATTTT. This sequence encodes CASSNSGGVDTQYF.

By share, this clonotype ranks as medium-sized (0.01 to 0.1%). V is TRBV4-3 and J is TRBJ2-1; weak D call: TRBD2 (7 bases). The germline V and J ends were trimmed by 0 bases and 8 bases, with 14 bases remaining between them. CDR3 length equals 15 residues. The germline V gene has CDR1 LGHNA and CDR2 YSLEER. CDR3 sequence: CASSQELGRGDEQFF. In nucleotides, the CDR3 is TGCGCCAGCAGCCAAGAATTGGGGAGGGGGGATGAGCAGTTCTTC.

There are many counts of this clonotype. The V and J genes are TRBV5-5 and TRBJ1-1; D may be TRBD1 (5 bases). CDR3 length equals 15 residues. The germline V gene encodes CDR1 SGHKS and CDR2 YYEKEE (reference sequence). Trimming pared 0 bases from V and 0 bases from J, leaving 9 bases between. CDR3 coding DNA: TGTGCCAGCAGCTTGGAGGGGCGGGTGAACACTGAAGCTTTCTTT. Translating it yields CASSLEGRVNTEAFF. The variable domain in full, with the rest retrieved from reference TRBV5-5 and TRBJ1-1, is DAGVTQSPTHLIKTRGQQVTLRCSPISGHKSVSWYQQVLGQGPQFIFQYYEKEERGRGNFPDRFSARQFPNYSSELNVNALLLGDSALYLCASSLEGRVNTEAFFGQGTRLTVV.

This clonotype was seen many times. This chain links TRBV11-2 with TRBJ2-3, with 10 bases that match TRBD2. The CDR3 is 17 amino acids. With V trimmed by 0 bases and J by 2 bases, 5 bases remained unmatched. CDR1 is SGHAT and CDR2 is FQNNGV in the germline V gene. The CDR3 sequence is CASSLDPSGGATDTQYF. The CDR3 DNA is TGTGCCAGCAGCTTAGATCCGAGCGGGGGGGCCACAGATACGCAGTATTTT.

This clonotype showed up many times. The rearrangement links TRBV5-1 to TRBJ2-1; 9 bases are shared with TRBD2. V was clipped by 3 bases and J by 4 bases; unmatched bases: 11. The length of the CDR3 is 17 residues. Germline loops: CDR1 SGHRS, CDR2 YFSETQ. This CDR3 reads CASSSLPTSGGYNEQFF. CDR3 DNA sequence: TGCGCCAGCAGCTCCCTCCCGACTAGCGGCGGATACAATGAGCAGTTCTTC.

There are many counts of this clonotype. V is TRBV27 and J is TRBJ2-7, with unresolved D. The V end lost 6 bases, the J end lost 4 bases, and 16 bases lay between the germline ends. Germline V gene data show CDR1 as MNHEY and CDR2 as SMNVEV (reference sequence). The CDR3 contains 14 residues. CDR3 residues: CASSRFPDSYEQYF. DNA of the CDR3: TGTGCCAGCAGCCGATTTCCTGATTCGTACGAGCAGTACTTC.

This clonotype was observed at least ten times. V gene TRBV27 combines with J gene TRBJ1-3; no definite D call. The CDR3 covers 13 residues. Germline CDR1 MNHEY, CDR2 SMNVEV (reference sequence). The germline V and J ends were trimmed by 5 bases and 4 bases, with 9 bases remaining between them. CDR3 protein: CASSKEPGNTIYF. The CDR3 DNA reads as TGTGCCAGCAGTAAGGAACCCGGAAACACCATATATTTT.

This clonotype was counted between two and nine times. The DNA for the CDR3 is TGCAGTGCTATAGGGCAAGAGACCCAGTACTTC. Translation: CSAIGQETQYF. The chain employs TRBV20-1 and TRBJ2-5; D not certain. Germline CDR1 is DFQATT and CDR2 is SNEGSKA (reference sequence). Trimming pared 4 bases from V and 2 bases from J, leaving 5 bases between. CDR3 length: 11 amino acids.

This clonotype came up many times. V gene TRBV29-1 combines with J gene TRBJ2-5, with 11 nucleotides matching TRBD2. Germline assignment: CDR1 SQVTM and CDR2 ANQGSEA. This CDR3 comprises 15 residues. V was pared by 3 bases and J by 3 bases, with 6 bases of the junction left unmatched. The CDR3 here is CSVEPLAGGEETQYF. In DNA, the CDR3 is TGCAGCGTTGAGCCCCTAGCGGGGGGTGAAGAGACCCAGTACTTC.

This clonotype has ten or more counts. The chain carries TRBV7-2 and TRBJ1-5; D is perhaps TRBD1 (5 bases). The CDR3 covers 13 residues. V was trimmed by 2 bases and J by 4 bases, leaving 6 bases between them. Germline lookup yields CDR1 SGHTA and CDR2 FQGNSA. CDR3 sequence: CASSLRGNQPQHF. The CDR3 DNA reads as TGTGCCAGCAGCTTACGGGGGAATCAGCCCCAGCATTTT. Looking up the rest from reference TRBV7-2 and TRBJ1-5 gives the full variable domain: GAGVSQSPSNKVTEKGKDVELRCDPISGHTALYWYRQSLGQGLEFLIYFQGNSAPDKSGLPSDRFSAERTGGSVSTLTIQRTQQEDSAVYLCASSLRGNQPQHFGDGTRLSIL.